This TCR beta chain was sequenced for a study of T-cell reconstitution after alpha-beta-depleted transplantation in children (dated by TCRdb to 2016 to 2018). Turning to the overall study: Using TCR repertoire profiling, the study followed T-cell immune reconstitution in a quantitative way in children after TCRalphabeta/CD19-depleted allogeneic hematopoietic cell transplantation.

The CDR3 contains 13 residues, cysteine and phenylalanine counted. Here the CDR3 DNA is all that survives: 39 bases in frame from base 1. Unmatched junction bases come to 6, with V trimmed by 10 bases and J by 1 base. Library prep was done by PCR. Sequenced using an Illumina HiSeq 2500. TCR library preparation used molecular barcoding, with unique molecular identifiers applied to normalize quantification of the TCRbeta repertoire. TCRdb redid the processing of the public reads, applying fastp at Q25 and MiXCR, and retained in-frame beta chains. Rows matching on CDR3 protein sequence are summarized as one entry with the most common DNA and genes. The sample table lists 95,000 to 150,000 distinct CDR3 sequences, more than 20% of them with a count of one. Under 12% of the sample is in the top ten clones. In light of the paper, this sample's treatment or condition label describes: allogeneic hematopoietic cell transplantation with graft depleted of TCRalphabeta T cells and CD19 B cells. The children who served as transplant recipients had been given grafts of TCRalphabeta/CD19-depleted allogeneic hematopoietic cells.

This clonotype has a handful of counts. Its specific antigen is unknown. Per-base qualities were not stored, and no clone one base away is much larger. What the research found in general, with its limitations: About two months after transplant, the apparently early recovery of alphabetaT-cell counts reportedly depended on just several hundred clones that had expanded rapidly and came from non-depleted graft cells. Over the following months the frequencies of hyperexpanded clones went down, and after one year T-cell counts and TCRbeta diversity were mostly credited to newly produced T cells. In some patients, the high TCRbeta diversity seen at day 60 was put down to recipient T cells and intrathymic progenitors that had survived conditioning.

The material sequenced was PBMCs, mostly from graft donor cells, taken 180 days after TCRalphabeta/CD19-depleted stem cell transplant. The sequence links TRBV12-3 or TRBV12-4 to TRBJ2-7; the central 8 bases match TRBD2. The receptor was isolated from a male patient between 2 and 15 years old who had a stem cell transplant for chronic granulomatous disease, so the T cells may come from the graft donor. CDR3 reads: CATAGGLSYEQYF. The nucleotides read TGTGCCACTGCGGGGGGACTATCCTACGAGCAGTACTTC.